One and the same sample provided the 10 T cell receptor beta chains below, sequenced in a study of vaccination effects on CD4 cells after COVID-19. Generated by immunoSEQ multiplex PCR, the TCRdb table keeps only in-frame clones and is missing some. The top ten hold approximately 2.3% of the sample, which has 66,000 or so clones, around 80% seen once. Once cultured for roughly ten days, the cells underwent separation to obtain CD4+ T cells. Participants were given two doses of BNT162b2 or mRNA-1273 vaccine. The antigens these receptors bind are not known. Sequences were derived from CD4+ T cells from PBMCs cultured without peptide, sampled after COVID-19 vaccination. The receptors here all came from a human donor who received a COVID-19 vaccine.

The CDR3 nucleotides are TGTGCCAGTAGCTCGACTAGTGGTGCAGAGACCCAGTACTTC. Protein product: CASSSTSGAETQYF. V is TRBV19 and J is TRBJ2-5; possible D gene TRBD2, 6 bases. V was shortened by 6 bases and J by 4 bases, with 15 bases between the two germline ends. This CDR3 region has 14 residues. Germline-derived CDR1 and CDR2 are LNHDA and SQIVND (reference sequence). Based on the CDR3 plus reference TRBV19 and TRBJ2-5, the full variable domain is DGGITQSPKYLFRKEGQNVTLSCEQNLNHDAMYWYRQDPGQGLRLIYYSQIVNDFQKGDIAEGYSVSREKKESFPLTVTSAQKNPTAFYLCASSSTSGAETQYFGPGTRLLVL.

J is TRBJ2-7 and V is TRBV5-8; D possibly corresponds to TRBD1 (6 bases). V lost 4 bases and J lost 6, with 8 bases in between. There are 11 residues in the CDR3. Looked up from germline, CDR1 is SGHTS and CDR2 is YDEGEE. The CDR3 coding sequence is TGTGCCAGCAGCAGGGGGAGCGAGCAGTACGTC. It specifies CASSRGSEQYV.

The chain joins TRBV19 to TRBJ1-4; D gene uncertain. The CDR3 totals 14 residues. V was shortened by 5 bases and J by 0 bases, with 7 bases between the two germline ends. Germline CDR1 LNHDA, CDR2 SQIVND (reference sequence). The CDR3 DNA reads TGTGCCAGTAGTCTCCGGGCAACTAATGAAAAACTGTTTTTT. Protein sequence: CASSLRATNEKLFF.

This clone was seen more than once but under ten times. The gene calls are TRBV2 and TRBJ1-4; possible D gene TRBD1, 6 bases. There are 14 residues in the CDR3. Looked up from germline, CDR1 is SNHLY and CDR2 is FYNNEI. V gave up 6 bases and J gave up 0 bases, with 8 bases separating them. CDR3 in amino acids: CASRWTATNEKLFF. CDR3 in DNA: TGTGCCAGCAGGTGGACAGCAACTAATGAAAAACTGTTTTTT.

The chain links TRBV30 to TRBJ1-3; TRBD1 matches at 9 bases. The CDR3 has 19 residues. V gave up 4 bases and J gave up 0 bases; unmatched junction bases: 16. The germline V gene encodes CDR1 GTSNPN and CDR2 SVGIG (reference sequence). CDR3: CAWNRDRVTWSSSGNTIYF. Here the CDR3 DNA reads TGTGCCTGGAACCGGGACAGGGTAACGTGGTCGAGCTCTGGAAACACCATATATTTT.

This chain links TRBV7-2 with TRBJ2-5, with D unclear. Germline CDR1 is SGHTA and CDR2 is FQGNSA. V dropped 5 bases and J dropped 1 base, with 14 bases sitting between them. The CDR3 has 15 residues. The DNA of the CDR3 is TGTGCCAGCAGCCAACAAATCCATTCCCAAGAGACCCAGTACTTC. Translating gives CASSQQIHSQETQYF.

The chain couples TRBV3-1 (or the pseudogene TRBV3-2) to TRBJ1-2; a possible D gene is TRBD1 (6 bases). The ends were cut back, 0 bases at V and 4 bases at J, with 18 bases in the middle. Germline CDR1 is LGHDT and CDR2 is YNNKEL (reference sequence). The length of the CDR3 is 17 residues. The CDR3 nucleotides are TGTGCCAGCAGCCAAGATCTAGGGGAGGGGGTCCTCTATGGCTACACCTTC. Translated: CASSQDLGEGVLYGYTF.

This clone came up once. This chain uses TRBV6-5 with TRBJ2-5; 7 bases match TRBD1. The CDR3 runs 15 residues. The ends lost 9 bases at V and 5 bases at J; junction bases unmatched: 15. CDR1 MNHEY and CDR2 SVGAGI come from the germline V gene. CDR3 sequence: CASTYRTGVGETQYF. The DNA for the CDR3 is TGTGCCAGTACCTACCGAACAGGGGTGGGGGAGACCCAGTACTTC.

This chain joins TRBV7-2 and TRBJ1-5, with D possibly being TRBD1 (5 bases). Germline lookup yields CDR1 SGHTA and CDR2 FQGNSA. Trimming took 5 bases from V and 4 from J, leaving 12 bases between them. The CDR3 extends over 14 amino acids. The CDR3 spells CASSGDPRNQPQHF. The CDR3 DNA reads as TGTGCCAGCAGCGGGGACCCGAGGAATCAGCCCCAGCATTTT. Variable domain in full (rest from reference TRBV7-2 and TRBJ1-5): GAGVSQSPSNKVTEKGKDVELRCDPISGHTALYWYRQSLGQGLEFLIYFQGNSAPDKSGLPSDRFSAERTGGSVSTLTIQRTQQEDSAVYLCASSGDPRNQPQHFGDGTRLSIL.

The sample holds a few counts of this clone. This chain uses TRBV5-1 with TRBJ1-1, with D unclear. The CDR3 runs to 14 residues. With 2 bases removed from V and 1 base from J, the gap between germline ends came to 9 bases. Germline V gives CDR1 SGHRS, CDR2 YFSETQ. The CDR3 sequence is CASSFSDTNTEAFF. The CDR3 DNA follows: TGCGCCAGCAGCTTCTCCGACACGAACACTGAAGCTTTCTTT. The full variable domain, with the rest looked up from reference TRBV5-1 and TRBJ1-1, is KAGVTQTPRYLIKTRGQQVTLSCSPISGHRSVSWYQQTPGQGLQFLFEYFSETQRNKGNFPGRFSGRQFSNSRSEMNVSTLELGDSALYLCASSFSDTNTEAFFGQGTRLTVV.